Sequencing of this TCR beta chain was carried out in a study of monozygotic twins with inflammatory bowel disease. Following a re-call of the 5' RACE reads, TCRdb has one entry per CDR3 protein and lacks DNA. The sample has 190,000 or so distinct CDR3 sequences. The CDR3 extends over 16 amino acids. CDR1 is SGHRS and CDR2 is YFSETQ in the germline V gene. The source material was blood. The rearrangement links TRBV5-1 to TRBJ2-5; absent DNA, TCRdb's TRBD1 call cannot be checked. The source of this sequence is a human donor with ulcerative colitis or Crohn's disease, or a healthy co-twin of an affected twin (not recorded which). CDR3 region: CASSYHFTGMEETQYF.